Presented here are 10 T cell receptor beta chains from one specimen sequenced in a study of T cell clonality in common variable immunodeficiency. Sequenced by immunoSEQ multiplex PCR; TCRdb stores in-frame clones only, minus some. The sample was found to contain 50,000 to 60,000 clones, and every one recurs. The sequenced sample consisted of peripheral blood mononuclear cells. All receptors derive from a person aged 18-70 years in good health.

Comments on this clone: The sequence runs out 3 residues before the end of the CDR3; the remainder is reconstructed from the germline J gene. The rearrangement joins TRBV7-9 to TRBJ1-2; D is unresolved. The CDR3 is 15 amino acids. The V end was cut by 5 bases, the J end by 4 bases, with 17 bases between. Germline loops: CDR1 SEHNR, CDR2 FQNEAQ (reference sequence). The covered CDR3 bases are TGTGCCAGCAGCCAGATAACCAGGATAACCTATGGC. This sequence encodes CASSQITRITYG. The whole CDR3 protein is CASSQITRITYGYTF.

This clone was seen at least ten times. CDR3 DNA, as far as it was read: TGCGCCAGCAGCTTTAGCGGGAGGGGAGGTGGAGAGACG. Its translation is CASSFSGRGGGET. The full-length CDR3 reads as CASSFSGRGGGETQYF. The rearrangement links TRBV5-1 to TRBJ2-3, with TRBD2 identical over 11 bases. The read is 3 residues too short to cover the CDR3 end, so that end is filled in from the germline J gene. The CDR3 is made up of 16 amino acids. Germline CDR1 SGHRS, CDR2 YFSETQ.

This clone has at least ten counts. The CDR3 is cut off 3 residues early in the read; its end comes from the germline J gene. The chain is built from TRBV19 and TRBJ1-6; D is ambiguous. The CDR3 has 15 residues. V lost 9 bases and J 1 base, leaving 13 bases between the germline ends. Germline V CDR1 and CDR2: LNHDA, SQIVND (reference sequence). Incomplete CDR3 DNA: TGTGCCAGCAACGCGGGCTGGTCCTATAATTCACCC. Residues: CASNAGWSYNSP. The CDR3 in full is CASNAGWSYNSPLHF.

This clone was observed many times. The read falls 3 residues short of the CDR3 end, and the missing part is taken from the germline J gene. The chain joins TRBV23-1 to TRBJ2-3; D gene uncertain. TRBV23-1 is flagged as an ORF with uncertain function. The CDR3 contains 15 residues. The ends were cut back, 1 base at V and 2 bases at J, with 10 bases in the middle. Here the CDR3 reads CASSQWQTITDTQYF. The sequenced part of the CDR3 DNA is TGCGCCAGCAGTCAATGGCAGACAATCACAGATACG.

This clone was seen at least ten times. The missing CDR3 end, 3 residues past where the read stops, is filled in from the germline J gene. J is TRBJ1-2 and V is TRBV7-3; 7 bases align to TRBD1. The CDR3 is made up of 14 amino acids. Trimming at V came to 2 bases and at J to 3 bases, leaving 3 bases not matched to a gene. Germline V CDR1 and CDR2: SGHTA, FQGTGA. The covered CDR3 bases are TGTGCCAGCAGCTTAGAGGGGGCTGACTATGGC. Residues: CASSLEGADYG. The CDR3 in full is CASSLEGADYGYTF.

This clone was seen many times. From the germline J gene comes the end of the CDR3, since the read stops 3 residues before it. The V and J genes are TRBV19 and TRBJ1-5; TRBD1 is a possible D gene (6 bases). The ends were cut back, 4 bases at V and 2 bases at J, with 18 bases in the middle. This CDR3 has 17 amino acids. Germline V lookup: CDR1 LNHDA, CDR2 SQIVND (reference sequence). Here the CDR3 reads CASSTLTKRQGNQPQHF. The sequenced part of the CDR3 DNA is TGTGCCAGTAGTACCCTTACTAAAAGACAGGGCAATCAGCCC.

This clone occurred many times. Read sequence stops 3 residues before the CDR3 end, and the germline J gene provides the missing end. The genes are TRBV6-2 or TRBV6-3 and TRBJ1-2; D is uncertain. Germline loops: CDR1 MNHEY, CDR2 SVGEGT. V was cut by 5 bases and J by 7 bases, with 14 bases left in between. The CDR3 contains 13 residues. The CDR3 bases that were read are TGTGCCAGCAGTGCTAACAGAGATTTTGGC. It encodes CASSANRDFG. The entire CDR3 sequence reads CASSANRDFGYTF.

This clone was seen at least ten times. At one of its ends the junction is not consistent with the germline gene, which may arise from a read error. The CDR3 end lies 3 residues beyond the end of the read and is filled in from the germline J gene. The V gene is TRBV7-4, the J gene TRBJ2-3; no reliable D call. This CDR3 region has 17 residues. Germline V gives CDR1 SGHVT, CDR2 SQSDAQ. The CDR3 bases that were read are TGCACCAGCAGCCAGTTGCCCAAGACATATAGCACAGATACG. It is translated as CTSSQLPKTYSTDT. The CDR3, in full, reads CTSSQLPKTYSTDTQYF.

This clone was found many times. The read gets to within 3 residues of the CDR3 end, and the germline J gene fills in the rest. This chain joins TRBV19 and TRBJ2-3; possibly TRBD1 for D (5 bases). CDR1 and CDR2 from the germline V gene are LNHDA and SQIVND (reference sequence). V gave up 9 bases and J gave up 2 bases, with 21 bases separating them. The CDR3 has 16 residues. Incomplete CDR3 DNA: TGTGCCAGCCAAGAAGCCGGCAGGGCTTACACAGATACG. Encoded protein: CASQEAGRAYTDT. The whole CDR3 region reads CASQEAGRAYTDTQYF.

This clone was counted many times. The CDR3 is CASSISGGGRNTGELFF. The CDR3 DNA, read in part, is TGTGCCAGTAGTATCAGCGGAGGCGGGAGAAACACCGGGGAG. This chain joins TRBV19 and TRBJ2-2, with 7 bases matching TRBD2. The CDR3 extends 3 residues past the end of the read, so its final part is completed from the germline J gene. This CDR3 contains 17 residues. Germline V lookup: CDR1 LNHDA, CDR2 SQIVND (reference sequence). With V trimmed by 3 bases and J by 2 bases, 9 bases remained unmatched.